One sample yielded the 6 T cell receptor beta chains listed below, sequenced in a study of post-analysis software for immune sequencing data (dated by TCRdb to 2013 to 2016). The investigation overall reported the following: Significantly higher frequencies in patients than in controls were found for roughly five TRBV segments, including TRBV5-6, TRBV5-1 and TRBV20-1.

These TCRs' antigens remain unknown. Receptors were amplified or captured by PCR. Sequenced on an Illumina HiSeq 2500. Unique molecular identifiers were incorporated into TCR beta cDNA libraries to reduce PCR and sequencing biases. The raw public data were reprocessed by TCRdb itself: fastp quality trimming at Q25, MiXCR clonotype calling, in-frame beta chains only. Records with the same CDR3 protein are collapsed into one entry carrying the most frequent genes and DNA. Across this sample there are roughly 800,000 distinct CDR3 sequences, with roughly half seen only once. The ten largest account for 4% to 5.5% of the sample. Sequenced sample: blood. The source of these receptors is a girl under 18 with multiple sclerosis.

J is TRBJ2-1 and V is TRBV12-3 or TRBV12-4; a possible D gene is TRBD2 (6 bases). CDR3 size: 17 residues. V lost 1 base, J lost 0 bases, and 13 bases lay in between. The CDR3 DNA follows: TGTGCCAGCAGTTTAGGTAGGAGGGTCAGCTCCTACAATGAGCAGTTCTTC. Amino acids: CASSLGRRVSSYNEQFF.

The sample holds a few counts of this clonotype. The rearrangement joins TRBV12-3 or TRBV12-4 to TRBJ1-2, with unresolved D. The V and J ends lost 2 bases and 4 bases respectively, with 14 bases between them. The CDR3 contains 15 residues. Here the CDR3 DNA reads TGTGCCAGCAGTTTACCCTATTCGAACATCTATGGCTACACCTTC. Translated: CASSLPYSNIYGYTF.

The chain combines TRBV6-6 with TRBJ2-5; maybe TRBD1 (6 bases). The CDR3 extends over 13 amino acids. Trimming removed 4 bases at V and 4 bases at J, with 10 bases between. CDR1 is MNHNY and CDR2 is SVGAGI in the germline V gene (reference sequence). The CDR3 DNA is TGTGCCAGCAGTTCCAGGGGACGAGAGACCCAGTACTTC. It translates to CASSSRGRETQYF.

On this clonotype itself: At one of its ends the junction is not consistent with the germline gene, which may arise from a read error. The rearrangement joins TRBV5-1 to TRBJ2-1, with 11 bases matching TRBD2. Germline V lookup: CDR1 SGHRS, CDR2 YFSETQ. The CDR3 spans 15 residues. For the CDR3, the DNA is TGCGCCAGTAGCTTGGTTAGCGGGAGGGACAATGAGCAGTTCTTC. Translation gives CASSLVSGRDNEQFF.

The rearrangement links TRBV7-9 to TRBJ2-3, with D perhaps TRBD1 or TRBD2 (6 bases each). Trimming pared 1 base from V and 7 bases from J, leaving 12 bases between. Looked up from germline, CDR1 is SEHNR and CDR2 is FQNEAQ (reference sequence). The CDR3 totals 14 residues. This CDR3 reads CASSLVGGTYTQYF. The CDR3 DNA reads TGTGCCAGCAGCTTAGTCGGGGGCACGTATACGCAGTATTTT. Full variable domain (remainder filled in from reference TRBV7-9 and TRBJ2-3): DTGVSQNPRHKITKRGQNVTFRCDPISEHNRLYWYRQTLGQGPEFLTYFQNEAQLEKSRLLSDRFSAERPKGSFSTLEIQRTEQGDSAMYLCASSLVGGTYTQYFGPGTRLTVL.

This clonotype was observed a handful of times. V and J are TRBV20-1 and TRBJ2-7, with 8 nucleotides matching TRBD1. The V gene's germline CDR1 is DFQATT and CDR2 SNEGSKA (reference sequence). There are 13 residues in the CDR3. J gave up 1 base and V 5 bases, and 4 bases lay outside the gene matches. The CDR3 here is CSALNRGSYEQYF. CDR3 sequence (DNA): TGCAGTGCTCTGAACAGGGGGTCCTACGAGCAGTACTTC.